Listed below are T cell receptor beta chains from one sample, sequenced in a study of cytomegalovirus exposure and HLA in healthy donors. Some clones are missing from TCRdb's copy, which holds only in-frame ones; the method was immunoSEQ multiplex PCR. The table has roughly 160,000 clones, roughly 82% seen once. Sequenced: PBMCs. The receptor set was obtained from a woman aged 25 to 45 in good health and CMV-seronegative. Each CDR3 is given with its conserved first and last residue. The order of the fields is V gene, clone size, D gene, CDR3 length, J gene, CDR3 protein, CDR3 DNA. A D gene is named only where the DNA matches it firmly. Expanded clones are given a class, and other clones once, few, many or no size at all.

>TRBV5-6|NA|NA|14|TRBJ1-1
CASSFDTTNTEAFF
TGTGCCAGCAGCTTTGACACCACGAACACTGAAGCTTTCTTT
>TRBV9|NA|NA|15|TRBJ1-1
CASSVAYQGNTEAFF
TGTGCCAGCAGCGTAGCTTATCAGGGGAACACTGAAGCTTTCTTT
>TRBV7-6|NA|NA|14|TRBJ2-1
CASSFGRGYNEQFF
TGTGCCAGCAGCTTTGGCAGGGGATACAATGAGCAGTTCTTC
>TRBV5-1|NA|NA|15|TRBJ2-7
CASSARQIRSYEQYF
TGCGCCAGCAGCGCCCGACAGATACGTTCCTACGAGCAGTACTTC
>TRBV18|NA|TRBD2|16|TRBJ2-3
CASSPDSGSRTDTQYF
TGTGCCAGCTCACCAGATAGCGGGAGCCGCACAGATACGCAGTATTTT
>TRBV19|NA|TRBD1|13|TRBJ2-7
CASSIRGLREQYF
TGTGCCAGTAGTATCAGGGGGCTTCGGGAGCAGTACTTC
>TRBV2|NA|NA|15|TRBJ1-2
CASTVQARRLHGYTF
TGTGCCAGCACAGTGCAGGCCCGCCGTCTTCATGGCTACACCTTC
>TRBV9|NA|TRBD1|15|TRBJ2-5
CASSAQQGNGETQYF
TGTGCCAGCAGCGCCCAACAGGGGAATGGAGAGACCCAGTACTTC
>TRBV14|NA|NA|13|TRBJ1-5
CASSLSRNQPQHF
TGTGCCAGCAGCCTATCCCGCAATCAGCCCCAGCATTTT
>TRBV27|once|TRBD1|16|TRBJ2-7
CASSSKPGTGLYEQYF
TGTGCCAGCAGTTCAAAGCCCGGGACAGGGCTCTACGAGCAGTACTTC
>TRBV4-1|NA|NA|19|TRBJ2-6
CASSQPTGTLSSGANVLTF
TGCGCCAGCAGCCAACCTACCGGTACGCTTTCCTCTGGGGCCAACGTCCTGACTTTC
>TRBV19|NA|TRBD1|14|TRBJ1-1
CASNRGVVDTEAFF
TGTGCCTCCAACAGGGGGGTGGTGGACACTGAAGCTTTCTTT
>TRBV6-4|few|TRBD2|15|TRBJ2-3
CASSGLAGGTDTQYF
TGTGCCAGCAGTGGATTAGCGGGGGGGACAGATACGCAGTATTTT
>TRBV6-5|NA|TRBD1|15|TRBJ1-1
CATTGGQDGVTEAFF
TGTGCCACGACTGGAGGACAGGATGGGGTCACTGAAGCTTTCTTT
>TRBV4-1|NA|TRBD2|15|TRBJ2-7
CASSPLAGLAREQYF
TGCGCCAGCAGCCCCTTGGCGGGACTAGCAAGAGAGCAGTACTTC
>TRBV10-3|few|TRBD1|18|TRBJ2-1
CAISESLIQTGSVNEQFF
TGTGCCATCAGTGAGTCCCTGATCCAGACAGGGTCGGTCAATGAGCAGTTCTTC
>TRBV19|NA|NA|15|TRBJ2-7
CASSTLLGYLGEQYF
TGTGCCAGTAGTACCTTACTAGGATATTTGGGGGAGCAGTACTTC
>TRBV10-3|NA|NA|17|TRBJ1-1
CAITTQEGLVRNTEAFF
TGTGCCATCACCACGCAGGAGGGGTTGGTGAGGAACACTGAAGCTTTCTTT
>TRBV19|NA|TRBD1|16|TRBJ2-1
CASSILYGQGFNEQFF
TGTGCCAGTAGTATTCTATACGGACAGGGGTTCAATGAGCAGTTCTTC
>TRBV7-2|few|TRBD1|16|TRBJ1-1
CASSRGPTSLSTEAFF
TGTGCCAGCAGCAGGGGGCCGACTTCTCTTAGCACTGAAGCTTTCTTT
>TRBV6-1|NA|TRBD1|15|TRBJ1-2
CASTLRDRLNYGYTF
TGTGCCAGCACCCTAAGGGACAGGTTGAACTATGGCTACACCTTC
>TRBV9|few|TRBD2|14|TRBJ2-7
CASSVGLAGYEQYF
TGTGCCAGCAGCGTAGGACTAGCGGGCTACGAGCAGTACTTC